This T cell receptor (beta chain) originates from a study of blood T cell repertoires in COVID-19. Study-level background: T cells, B-cell-depleted T cells, or PBMCs supplied cDNA or gDNA.

This table comes from immunoSEQ multiplex PCR, and its TCRdb copy is limited to in-frame clones, with some not included. The repertoire holds more than 300,000 clones, with roughly four fifths as singletons. The V and J ends lost 8 bases and 2 bases, in that order; junction bases with no gene match: 9. The CDR3 totals 15 residues. From germline, CDR1 is MNHEY and CDR2 SVGAGI. This sequence joins TRBV6-5 and TRBJ2-5; 9 positions agree with TRBD2. The sample comprised PBMCs or T cells enriched from blood (not recorded which). The TCR was taken from a woman aged 50 to 60 who had recovered from COVID-19. In DNA, the CDR3 is TGTGCCAGCTTCCAGCGGGGGGTCACGCAAGAGACCCAGTACTTC. This translates into CASFQRGVTQETQYF.